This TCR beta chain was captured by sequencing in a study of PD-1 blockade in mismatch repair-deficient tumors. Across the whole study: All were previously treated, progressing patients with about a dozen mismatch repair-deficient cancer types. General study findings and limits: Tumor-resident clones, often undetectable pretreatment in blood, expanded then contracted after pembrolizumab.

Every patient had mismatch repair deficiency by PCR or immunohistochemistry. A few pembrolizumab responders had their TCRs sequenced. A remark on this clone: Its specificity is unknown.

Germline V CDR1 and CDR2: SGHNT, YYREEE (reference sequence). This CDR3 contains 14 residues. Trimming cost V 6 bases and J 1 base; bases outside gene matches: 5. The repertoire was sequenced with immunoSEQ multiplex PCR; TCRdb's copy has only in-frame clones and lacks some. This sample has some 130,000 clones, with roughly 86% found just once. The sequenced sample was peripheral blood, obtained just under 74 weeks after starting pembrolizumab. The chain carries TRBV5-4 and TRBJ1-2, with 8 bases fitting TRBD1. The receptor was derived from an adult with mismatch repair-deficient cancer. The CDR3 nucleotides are TGTGCCAGCAATGACAGGGGACATAACTATGGCTACACCTTC. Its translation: CASNDRGHNYGYTF.